This entry is about one TCR beta chain. What it recognizes is unknown. The sample belongs to a study of CD8+ T cells in alopecia areata. Treatment described: oral pan-JAK inhibitor, 5-10 mg twice daily. PBMCs served as the source from which CD4+ and CD8+ T cells were sorted. Reverse transcription of extracted RNA yielded cDNA, which provided the sequencing template. Generated by immunoSEQ multiplex PCR, the TCRdb table keeps only in-frame clones and is missing some. This table has around 290,000 clones, 58% appearing once. Study-wide results and limits: Many of the expanded lesional clones endured in scalp and blood while on tofacitinib.

The germline gives CDR1 SGHRS, CDR2 YFSETQ. CDR3 length equals 17 residues. V lost 4 bases and J lost 7, with 26 bases in between. The sequence came from a human donor with alopecia areata. This rearrangement joins TRBV5-1 to TRBJ1-1, with TRBD1 as a possible D gene (6 bases). Specimen: CD4+ T cells sorted from blood, collected at week 24, from a patient treated with tofacitinib. The CDR3 is CASSAGLTGTGHHEAFF. The DNA of the CDR3 is TGCGCCAGCAGCGCAGGATTAACAGGGACCGGTCATCATGAAGCTTTCTTT.